The 27 T cell receptor beta chains reported below all come from one sample, sequenced in a study of blood T cell repertoires in COVID-19. Repertoires were generated with immunoSEQ multiplex PCR, while TCRdb's copy carries only in-frame clones and drops some. The sample gives over 70,000 clones, 90% of which show up once; 3.5% to 5% is in the top ten. Input material: peripheral blood. These receptors were obtained from an elderly woman with active or convalescent COVID-19.

The chain is built from TRBV3-1 (or the pseudogene TRBV3-2) and TRBJ1-2, with 7 bases aligning to TRBD1. The junction had 4 bases not matched to a gene; V was cut back by 6 bases and J by 0 bases. CDR3 size: 14 residues. The germline gives CDR1 LGHDT, CDR2 YNNKEL (reference sequence). CDR3 sequence (DNA): TGTGCCAGCAGGGGACAGTACCCTAACTATGGCTACACCTTC. Protein product: CASRGQYPNYGYTF.

This clone was found a few times. The rearrangement links TRBV7-2 to TRBJ2-1; 7 bases line up with TRBD2. Trimming removed 1 base from V and 6 bases from J; junction bases left unmatched: 9. In germline, CDR1 is SGHTA, CDR2 FQGNSA. The CDR3 runs to 16 residues. Written as DNA, the CDR3 is TGTGCCAGCAGCTTAGTTCCTCTTTCTAGCGGCAATGAGCAGTTCTTC. It yields the protein CASSLVPLSSGNEQFF.

The CDR3 loop is CASSLAQDTEAFF. In DNA, the CDR3 is TGTGCCAGCAGCTTAGCGCAGGACACTGAAGCTTTCTTT. The chain has TRBV7-9 and TRBJ1-1, with D uncertain. There are 13 residues in the CDR3. V was cut by 0 bases and J by 3 bases, with 5 bases left in between. CDR1 SEHNR and CDR2 FQNEAQ come from the germline V gene (reference sequence).

The V gene is TRBV3-1 (or the pseudogene TRBV3-2), the J gene TRBJ2-1; TRBD1 might be the D (6 bases). The CDR3 totals 15 residues. The V and J ends lost 3 bases and 1 base respectively, with 10 bases between them. Germline loops: CDR1 LGHDT, CDR2 YNNKEL (reference sequence). CDR3 amino acids: CASSQAGTSYNEQFF. The CDR3 DNA reads as TGTGCCAGCAGCCAGGCCGGGACATCCTACAATGAGCAGTTCTTC.

This rearrangement joins TRBV28 to TRBJ2-7; D may be TRBD1 (5 bases). The V gene lost 4 bases and the J gene lost 0 bases, with 16 bases spanning the gap. CDR3 length: 16 amino acids. Germline assignment: CDR1 MDHEN and CDR2 SYDVKM. CDR3 in amino acids: CASSSILAGYSYEQYF. The CDR3 DNA sequence: TGTGCCAGCAGTTCCATATTGGCAGGGTACTCCTACGAGCAGTACTTC.

The chain employs TRBV28 and TRBJ2-2; 10 nucleotides match TRBD1. The germline V gene has CDR1 MDHEN and CDR2 SYDVKM. Germline trimming cut 6 bases from V and 6 bases from J; bases unmatched to any gene: 1. The CDR3 sequence is 13 residues long. CDR3 DNA sequence: TGTGCCAGCAGGACAGGGGGCCCCGGGGAGCTGTTTTTT. This translates into CASRTGGPGELFF.

The chain is built from TRBV4-3 and TRBJ2-3; the match to TRBD2 covers 9 bases. V shed 3 bases, J shed 6 bases, and the junction held 13 bases outside the gene matches. Germline loops: CDR1 LGHNA, CDR2 YSLEER. This CDR3 contains 17 residues. The CDR3 loop is CASSQDTGTSHLDTQYF. CDR3 DNA: TGCGCCAGCAGCCAGGACACCGGGACTAGCCATCTGGATACGCAGTATTTT.

The chain links TRBV5-1 to TRBJ1-1; maybe TRBD1 (6 bases). Germline loops: CDR1 SGHRS, CDR2 YFSETQ. CDR3 length equals 13 residues. Deletions cut 5 bases from V and 1 base from J, with 9 bases between. The CDR3 DNA sequence: TGCGCCAGCAGGTTGACAGGGAACACTGAAGCTTTCTTT. Amino acid sequence: CASRLTGNTEAFF.

The chain uses TRBV5-1 and TRBJ2-2; no reliable D call. The germline gives CDR1 SGHRS, CDR2 YFSETQ. V was pared by 2 bases and J by 1 base, with 3 bases between. The CDR3 runs 13 residues. The CDR3 sequence: CASSFGNTGELFF. The CDR3 nucleotides are TGCGCCAGCAGCTTCGGGAACACCGGGGAGCTGTTTTTT.

This clone was picked up one time. The genes are TRBV15 and TRBJ2-7; D gene ambiguous. Germline CDR1 LNHNV, CDR2 YYDKDF (reference sequence). The CDR3 has 13 residues. Trimming left V 1 base short and J 7 bases short, with 11 bases between. Here the CDR3 DNA reads TGTGCCACCAGCAGAGCCCCGTCGCGGGAGCAGTACTTC. This gives the protein CATSRAPSREQYF.

The J gene is TRBJ2-7, the V gene TRBV4-2; 9 bases are shared with TRBD1. Germline CDR1 and CDR2: LGHNA and YNFKEQ. The junction had 5 bases not matched to a gene; V was cut back by 1 base and J by 4 bases. The CDR3 is made up of 15 amino acids. CDR3 protein: CASSQGETGGYEQYF. In DNA, the CDR3 is TGTGCCAGCAGCCAAGGGGAGACAGGGGGGTACGAGCAGTACTTC.

This rearrangement joins TRBV28 to TRBJ2-3, with 7 bases aligning to TRBD2. The germline V gene has CDR1 MDHEN and CDR2 SYDVKM. The V and J ends lost 6 bases and 4 bases, in that order; junction bases with no gene match: 7. The CDR3 covers 14 residues. This CDR3 is CASSQSGKADTQYF. The CDR3 bases are TGTGCCAGCAGCCAAAGCGGGAAGGCAGATACGCAGTATTTT.

The chain recombines TRBV5-1 with TRBJ2-7; 10 positions match TRBD2. This CDR3 spans 15 amino acids. Germline assignment: CDR1 SGHRS and CDR2 YFSETQ. V dropped 4 bases and J dropped 4; count of bases not matched to a gene: 8. The CDR3 DNA is TGCGCCAGCAGCCACCAAGCGGGAGGGGTTTACGAGCAGTACTTC. Protein product: CASSHQAGGVYEQYF.

V and J are TRBV29-1 and TRBJ2-5, with 10 bases aligning to TRBD1. The CDR3 totals 13 residues. V was clipped by 7 bases and J by 7 bases; unmatched bases: 9. From germline, CDR1 is SQVTM and CDR2 ANQGSEA. In DNA form, the CDR3 reads TGCAGCGATGTCAGGACAGGGGGAAGGACCCAGTACTTC. Encoded protein: CSDVRTGGRTQYF.

The rearrangement joins TRBV18 to TRBJ2-5; maybe TRBD1 (6 bases). CDR3 length: 15 residues. V was shortened by 1 base and J by 0 bases, with 9 bases between the two germline ends. Looked up from germline, CDR1 is KGHSH and CDR2 is LQKENI. CDR3 sequence: CASSPLYRDQETQYF. Written as DNA, the CDR3 is TGTGCCAGCTCACCACTTTACAGGGACCAAGAGACCCAGTACTTC.

This rearrangement joins TRBV5-1 to TRBJ1-6, with unresolved D. V lost 0 bases and J 4 bases, leaving 5 bases between the germline ends. Germline V lookup: CDR1 SGHRS, CDR2 YFSETQ. The CDR3 runs to 14 residues. The CDR3 nucleotides are TGCGCCAGCAGCTTGGGGCAGTATAATTCACCCCTCCACTTT. This encodes CASSLGQYNSPLHF. Based on the CDR3 plus reference TRBV5-1 and TRBJ1-6, the full variable domain is KAGVTQTPRYLIKTRGQQVTLSCSPISGHRSVSWYQQTPGQGLQFLFEYFSETQRNKGNFPGRFSGRQFSNSRSEMNVSTLELGDSALYLCASSLGQYNSPLHFGNGTRLTVT.

This clone was counted a single time. The chain couples TRBV7-2 to TRBJ2-3, with D tentatively TRBD2 (6 bases). V dropped 1 base and J dropped 9 bases, with 17 bases sitting between them. The CDR3 covers 15 residues. Germline V gene data show CDR1 as SGHTA and CDR2 as FQGNSA. The CDR3 coding sequence is TGTGCCAGCAGCTTAGTCGGAACGGGAGAAGGCACGCAGTATTTT. Translation: CASSLVGTGEGTQYF.

This sequence joins TRBV9 and TRBJ2-3, with D possibly being TRBD1 (6 bases). Trimming left V 3 bases short and J 4 bases short, with 15 bases between. The CDR3 has 15 amino acids. CDR1 is SGDLS and CDR2 is YYNGEE in the germline V gene. CDR3 coding DNA: TGTGCCAGCAGCGGTAGTGGTGGGGGCCCAGATACGCAGTATTTT. This encodes CASSGSGGGPDTQYF.

The chain has TRBV6-1 and TRBJ2-1; the D gene is possibly TRBD2 (6 bases). This CDR3 region has 17 residues. Trimming cost V 0 bases and J 8 bases, with 20 bases left between them. CDR1 is MNHNS and CDR2 is SASEGT in the germline V gene. The CDR3 DNA is TGTGCCAGCAGTGAAGCTTTGGGGGGAGTGCGGATCCATGAGCAGTTCTTC. Protein: CASSEALGGVRIHEQFF.

This chain joins TRBV28 and TRBJ2-3, with D perhaps TRBD2 (6 bases). The CDR3 has 15 amino acids. Trimming pared 7 bases from V and 3 bases from J, leaving 17 bases between. Germline V CDR1 and CDR2: MDHEN, SYDVKM. The CDR3 loop reads CASTPSAGKTDTQYF. CDR3 coding DNA: TGTGCCAGCACCCCCTCGGCGGGAAAAACAGATACGCAGTATTTT.

CDR3 nucleotide sequence: TGTGCCAGCAGTTACTCGTCGGGCGGGGGCTACACCTTC. Translated: CASSYSSGGGYTF. V usage is TRBV6-5 and J usage is TRBJ1-2; no clear D gene. The V and J ends lost 0 bases and 8 bases respectively, with 10 bases between them. Per the germline V gene, CDR1 is MNHEY and CDR2 is SVGAGI. This CDR3 spans 13 amino acids.

V gene TRBV5-4 combines with J gene TRBJ2-1, with D uncertain. There are 15 residues in the CDR3. The germline gives CDR1 SGHNT, CDR2 YYREEE (reference sequence). The germline V and J ends were trimmed by 5 bases and 2 bases, with 14 bases remaining between them. The CDR3 nucleotides are TGTGCCAGCAGTCTGGAGCCGACGACCTACAATGAGCAGTTCTTC. Protein sequence: CASSLEPTTYNEQFF.

The chain combines TRBV6-2 or TRBV6-3 with TRBJ2-7; 10 bases align to TRBD2. The CDR3 sequence is 15 residues long. Germline loops: CDR1 MNHEY, CDR2 SVGEGT. Trimming cost V 6 bases and J 2 bases; bases outside gene matches: 7. In DNA form, the CDR3 reads TGTGCCAGCAGCCGTGTAGCGGGAGGAACCTACGAGCAGTACTTC. Its translation is CASSRVAGGTYEQYF.

This chain uses TRBV28 with TRBJ2-1; 10 bases match TRBD2. The CDR3 consists of 15 residues. The germline gives CDR1 MDHEN, CDR2 SYDVKM. Trimming at V came to 5 bases and at J to 4 bases, leaving 5 bases not matched to a gene. The CDR3 DNA reads as TGTGCCAGCAGTCTTCTAGCGGGAGCTTACAATGAGCAGTTCTTC. Its translation is CASSLLAGAYNEQFF.

The J gene is TRBJ1-1, the V gene TRBV28; D unclear. This CDR3 region has 12 residues. Germline V gene sequence: CDR1 MDHEN, CDR2 SYDVKM. Trimming took 8 bases from V and 4 from J, leaving 11 bases between them. The CDR3 reads CASGSTFTEAFF. The CDR3 coding sequence is TGTGCCAGCGGGTCGACTTTCACTGAAGCTTTCTTT.

The chain uses TRBV7-5 and TRBJ2-1; the table calls TRBD1, which could not be checked here. TRBV7-5 is a recognized pseudogene. This CDR3 region has 16 residues. DNA for the CDR3: TGTGCCAGAAGCTTAGCCCCCCGGACAGGGAAAATTGAGCAGTTCTTC. Its translation: CARSLAPRTGKIEQFF.

This chain joins TRBV27 and TRBJ2-2; D perhaps matches TRBD2 (5 bases). The germline gives CDR1 MNHEY, CDR2 SMNVEV (reference sequence). Trimming cost V 1 base and J 6 bases, with 9 bases left between them. This CDR3 contains 14 residues. CDR3 residues: CASSLYPGSGELFF. Here the CDR3 DNA reads TGTGCCAGCAGTTTATATCCGGGGTCCGGGGAGCTGTTTTTT.